This TCR beta chain was found in a study of blood T cells in healthy people across ages. Study-wide findings and caveats: Naive T cell percentage strongly correlated with TCR beta diversity. The CMV status of each donor remained undetermined, and this could have confounded shifts in expanded clonotypes.

Per-sample yields of isolated PBMCs were at least 6 million. Primed by a sample-barcoded 5' primer and a J-beta primer mix, a second PCR proceeded for about 6 to 11 cycles. Template switching added a 12-random-nucleotide identifier to every cDNA molecule. TCRdb re-called the 5' RACE reads with MiXCR, one entry per CDR3 protein. The sample lists hundreds of thousands of distinct CDR3 sequences; about 25% were seen once. Comments on this clonotype: Its antigen is undetermined.

Between the trimmed V and J ends, which lost 5 bases and 5 bases, there was a span of 13 bases. There are 14 residues in the CDR3. The germline CDR1 and CDR2 sequences are SEHNR and FQNEAQ (reference sequence). This same sample was also taken into another study, of T cells of mothers and their children.

The chain combines TRBV7-9 with TRBJ1-5; no reliable D call. This TCR derives from a boy aged 2 to 10 in good health. Sequenced: blood. CDR3 residues: CASSPTRQDQPQHF. CDR3 sequence (DNA): TGTGCCAGCAGCCCAACCCGGCAGGATCAGCCCCAGCATTTT.